These T cell receptor beta chains were read from a single sample in a study of blood T cell repertoires in COVID-19. Here immunoSEQ multiplex PCR was the method, and the copy in TCRdb shows in-frame clones only, minus some. The sample contains under 200,000 clones, 85% to 95% of which appear only once. The sample was peripheral blood. These receptors were collected from a man between 45 and 60 years old with acute or convalescent COVID-19. Both conserved end residues are part of each CDR3.

v_gene: TRBV11-2
j_gene: TRBJ1-2
CDR3aa: CASSSFGQNYGYTF

v_gene: TRBV7-2
j_gene: TRBJ2-5
CDR3aa: CASSLSGGQRGQETQYF

v_gene: TRBV15
j_gene: TRBJ1-5
CDR3aa: CATSRSQGAYSNQPQHF

v_gene: TRBV28
j_gene: TRBJ1-2
CDR3aa: CASSRGGADYGYTF

v_gene: TRBV14
j_gene: TRBJ2-7
CDR3aa: CASSQGPSGVEYEQYF

v_gene: TRBV2
j_gene: TRBJ2-7
CDR3aa: CASRRDRGEFYEQYF

v_gene: TRBV27
j_gene: TRBJ2-1
CDR3aa: CASTLGSGPNEQFF

v_gene: TRBV20-1
j_gene: TRBJ2-3
CDR3aa: CSASSASGATDTQYF

v_gene: TRBV4-1
j_gene: TRBJ2-2
CDR3aa: CASSQEELAGLDGGELFF

v_gene: TRBV27
j_gene: TRBJ2-7
CDR3aa: CASSGRTSGRVEQYF

v_gene: TRBV7-3
j_gene: TRBJ2-7
CDR3aa: CASSPQPGAYEQYF

v_gene: TRBV5-1
j_gene: TRBJ2-1
CDR3aa: CASSSNPMATSGRATSEQFF

v_gene: TRBV7-3
j_gene: TRBJ2-3
CDR3aa: CASSLSLRTRTGGTDTQYF

v_gene: TRBV25-1
j_gene: TRBJ1-1
CDR3aa: CASSDIQGNTEAFF

v_gene: TRBV5-1
j_gene: TRBJ2-4
CDR3aa: CASSLAPGQGKNIQYF

v_gene: TRBV12-5
j_gene: TRBJ2-1
CDR3aa: CASGHGTSGAYNEQFF

v_gene: TRBV28
j_gene: TRBJ1-5
CDR3aa: CASSPRQGSVQPQHF

v_gene: TRBV19
j_gene: TRBJ2-3
CDR3aa: CASSADRKRTDTQYF

v_gene: TRBV7-9
j_gene: TRBJ2-2
CDR3aa: CASTAVRQNTGELFF

v_gene: TRBV10-3
j_gene: TRBJ1-3
CDR3aa: CAISESLASSGNTIYF

v_gene: TRBV15
j_gene: TRBJ1-1
CDR3aa: CATSRGGQTTNTEAFF

v_gene: TRBV10-1
j_gene: TRBJ1-5
CDR3aa: CARETTNSNQPQHF

v_gene: TRBV4-3
j_gene: TRBJ2-1
CDR3aa: CASSQDPSSPEQFF

v_gene: TRBV7-3
j_gene: TRBJ2-3
CDR3aa: CASSLGTPGQGRGTQYF

v_gene: TRBV18
j_gene: TRBJ2-1
CDR3aa: CASSPRTSGTYNEQFF

v_gene: TRBV19
j_gene: TRBJ2-7
CDR3aa: CASSIGPGRAVYEQYF

v_gene: TRBV29-1
j_gene: TRBJ2-5
CDR3aa: CSAHLRDTYLGETQYF

v_gene: TRBV5-4
j_gene: TRBJ2-3
CDR3aa: CASSLFGSGGTNTDTQYF

v_gene: TRBV25-1
j_gene: TRBJ1-1
CDR3aa: CASSARGGRGTEAFF

v_gene: TRBV29-1
j_gene: TRBJ2-7
CDR3aa: CSVANSVAYEQYF

v_gene: TRBV5-1
j_gene: TRBJ2-3
CDR3aa: CASSPGVITVDTQYF

v_gene: TRBV9
j_gene: TRBJ1-3
CDR3aa: CASTQAGSLSGNTIYF

v_gene: TRBV28
j_gene: TRBJ2-4
CDR3aa: CASSLSQNIQYF

v_gene: TRBV6-5
j_gene: TRBJ2-5
CDR3aa: CASSYEYQETQYF

v_gene: TRBV12-5
j_gene: TRBJ1-4
CDR3aa: CASGSLLGGEKLFF

v_gene: TRBV6-6
j_gene: TRBJ1-5
CDR3aa: CASGDRESNQPQHF

v_gene: TRBV7-2
j_gene: TRBJ1-5
CDR3aa: CASSLGQAPSNQPQHF

v_gene: TRBV5-1
j_gene: TRBJ1-2
CDR3aa: CASSLAGGNGYTF

v_gene: TRBV19
j_gene: TRBJ1-6
CDR3aa: CASRVDRETSPLHF

v_gene: TRBV7-9
j_gene: TRBJ2-6
CDR3aa: CASSLPFAQGLTGANVLTF

v_gene: TRBV4-2
j_gene: TRBJ1-1
CDR3aa: CASRLDSRTQAFF

v_gene: TRBV28
j_gene: TRBJ1-3
CDR3aa: CASSPGRGNTIYF

v_gene: TRBV6-6
j_gene: TRBJ2-7
CDR3aa: CASSDTSGRVSEQYF

v_gene: TRBV14
j_gene: TRBJ1-3
CDR3aa: CASSQGDRAGNTIYF

v_gene: TRBV29-1
j_gene: TRBJ2-7
CDR3aa: CSVADSYYEQYF

v_gene: TRBV5-6
j_gene: TRBJ2-1
CDR3aa: CASSLRGLTLWNEQFF

v_gene: TRBV9
j_gene: TRBJ2-1
CDR3aa: CASSRTSGNYNEQFF

v_gene: TRBV7-2
j_gene: TRBJ2-3
CDR3aa: CASSLGRRVRDTQYF

v_gene: TRBV6-4
j_gene: TRBJ2-2
CDR3aa: CASKQGPAAGELFF

v_gene: TRBV7-8
j_gene: TRBJ2-7
CDR3aa: CASSYQLSGSYEQYF